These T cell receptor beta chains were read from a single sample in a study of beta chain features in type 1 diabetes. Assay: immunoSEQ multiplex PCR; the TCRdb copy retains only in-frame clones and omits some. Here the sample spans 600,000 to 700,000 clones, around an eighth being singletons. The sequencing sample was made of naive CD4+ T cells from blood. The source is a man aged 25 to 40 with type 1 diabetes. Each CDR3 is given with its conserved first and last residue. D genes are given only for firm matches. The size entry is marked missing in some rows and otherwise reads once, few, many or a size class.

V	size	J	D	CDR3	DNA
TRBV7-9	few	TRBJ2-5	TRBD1	CASSIWGTGLQETQYF	TGTGCCAGCAGCATTTGGGGGACAGGGCTTCAAGAGACCCAGTACTTC
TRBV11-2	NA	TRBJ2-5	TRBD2	CASSLVGLAAETQYF	TGTGCCAGCAGCTTAGTTGGACTAGCGGCAGAGACCCAGTACTTC
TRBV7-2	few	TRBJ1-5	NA	CASSYTGTTNQPQHF	TGTGCCAGCAGCTATACCGGGACAACTAATCAGCCCCAGCATTTT
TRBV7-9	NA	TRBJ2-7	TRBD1	CASSRGQDWVEQYF	TGTGCCAGCAGCCGGGGACAGGATTGGGTCGAGCAGTACTTC
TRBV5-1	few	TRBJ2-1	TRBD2	CASTSRRGGNNEQFF	TGCGCCAGCACCTCCCGGCGGGGGGGAAACAATGAGCAGTTCTTC
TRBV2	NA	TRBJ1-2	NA	CASSGPTRDTF	TGTGCCAGCAGTGGGCCTACCAGAGACACCTTC
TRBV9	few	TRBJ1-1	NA	CASSVEIQGDMDTEAFF	TGTGCCAGCAGCGTAGAAATACAGGGAGATATGGACACTGAAGCTTTCTTT
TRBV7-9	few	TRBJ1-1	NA	CASSLVENTEAFF	TGTGCCAGCAGCTTGGTAGAGAACACTGAAGCTTTCTTT
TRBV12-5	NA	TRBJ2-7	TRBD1	CASGSGQGDAYEQYF	TGTGCTAGTGGTTCCGGACAGGGGGATGCCTACGAGCAGTACTTC
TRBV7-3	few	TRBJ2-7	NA	CASSLGPSYEQYF	TGTGCCAGCAGCCTAGGGCCTTCCTACGAGCAGTACTTC
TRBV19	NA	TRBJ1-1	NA	CASRQGGNTEAFF	TGTGCCAGTAGGCAGGGCGGGAACACTGAAGCTTTCTTT
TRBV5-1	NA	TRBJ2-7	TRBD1	CASSLPGTVNSYEQYF	TGCGCCAGCAGCTTGCCCGGGACAGTGAATTCCTACGAGCAGTACTTC
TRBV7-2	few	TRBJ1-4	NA	CASSLMTTKEKLFF	TGTGCCAGCAGCCTCATGACAACCAAGGAAAAACTGTTTTTT
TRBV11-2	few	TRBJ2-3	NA	CASMPTSTDTQYF	TGTGCCAGCATGCCAACTAGCACAGATACGCAGTATTTT
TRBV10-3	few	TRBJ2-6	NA	CAITSSGTSSGANVLTF	TGTGCCATCACTTCTTCAGGGACCAGCTCTGGGGCCAACGTCCTGACTTTC
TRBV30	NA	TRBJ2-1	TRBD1	CAWNRGTGSTGSYNEQFF	TGTGCCTGGAACCGGGGGACAGGGTCCACGGGCTCCTACAATGAGCAGTTCTTC